This passage covers 5 T cell receptor beta chains from one sample sequenced in a study of cytotoxic CD8 clonotypes in ibrutinib-treated CLL. Only in-frame clones appear in the TCRdb table, and some are missing; sequencing was by immunoSEQ multiplex PCR. Of some 200,000 clones in the sample, nearly 80% were seen once. Material: PBMCs, obtained after 12 months of ibrutinib treatment. The receptors come from a human donor with chronic lymphocytic leukemia.

V is TRBV27 and J is TRBJ2-3, with a possible D match to TRBD2 (6 bases). Germline-derived CDR1 and CDR2 are MNHEY and SMNVEV (reference sequence). The V and J ends lost 5 bases and 4 bases respectively, with 13 bases between them. This CDR3 has 14 residues. CDR3: CASSGAGSADTQYF. The DNA for the CDR3 is TGTGCCAGCAGTGGGGCGGGATCGGCAGATACGCAGTATTTT.

The V call is TRBV7-9, the J call TRBJ2-3, with 8 bases matching TRBD2. The germline CDR1 and CDR2 sequences are SEHNR and FQNEAQ (reference sequence). The ends lost 6 bases at V and 1 base at J; junction bases unmatched: 6. The CDR3 totals 15 residues. CDR3 in amino acids: CASSFSGEGTDTQYF. For the CDR3, the DNA is TGTGCCAGCAGTTTTAGCGGGGAGGGCACAGATACGCAGTATTTT.

The chain combines TRBV25-1 with TRBJ2-5, with D possibly TRBD1 on 5 matching bases. Germline V gene lookup returns CDR1 MGHDK and CDR2 SYGVNS. Trimming took 3 bases from V and 2 from J, leaving 19 bases between them. The CDR3 consists of 17 residues. The CDR3 DNA reads TGTGCCAGCAGTGACCCCCCCGGCAGGGCATGGCAAGAGACCCAGTACTTC. Translation: CASSDPPGRAWQETQYF.

The J gene is TRBJ2-7, the V gene TRBV28, with TRBD1 matching over 9 bases. The trim removed 9 bases at V and 4 bases at J, leaving 13 bases unmatched. This CDR3 region has 15 residues. Germline V gene data show CDR1 as MDHEN and CDR2 as SYDVKM. CDR3 sequence: CASLTRRGTGYEQYF. CDR3 DNA sequence: TGTGCCAGTCTTACCAGGAGGGGGACAGGGTACGAGCAGTACTTC.

V is TRBV6-5 and J is TRBJ2-4; D gene ambiguous. CDR3 size: 15 residues. CDR1 and CDR2 (germline): MNHEY, SVGAGI. Deletions cut 6 bases from V and 0 bases from J, with 12 bases between. CDR3 bases: TGTGCCAGCAGCAGCACAGTGGCAGCCAAAAACATTCAGTACTTC. Amino acid sequence: CASSSTVAAKNIQYF.